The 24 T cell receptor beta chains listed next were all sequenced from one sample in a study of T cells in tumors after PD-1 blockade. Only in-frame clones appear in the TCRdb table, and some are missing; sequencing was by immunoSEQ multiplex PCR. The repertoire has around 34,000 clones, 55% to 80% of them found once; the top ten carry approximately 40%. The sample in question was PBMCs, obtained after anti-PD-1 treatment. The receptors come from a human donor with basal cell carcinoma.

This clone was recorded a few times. Here the CDR3 DNA reads TGTGCCAGCAGCCAATTAGGCCTAAGGCCCGGCGGCTCCGAGCAGTACTTC. Translated: CASSQLGLRPGGSEQYF. The chain carries TRBV7-8 and TRBJ2-7; D not resolved. V was clipped by 5 bases and J by 6 bases, with 26 bases between them. Germline values: CDR1 SGHVS, CDR2 FQNEAQ. This CDR3 contains 17 residues.

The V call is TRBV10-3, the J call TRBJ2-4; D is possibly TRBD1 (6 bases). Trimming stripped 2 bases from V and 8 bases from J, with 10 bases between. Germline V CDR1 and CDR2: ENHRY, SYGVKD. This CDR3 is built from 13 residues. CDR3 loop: CAISEPRTDIQYF. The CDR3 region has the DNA TGTGCCATCAGTGAGCCCAGGACAGACATTCAGTACTTC.

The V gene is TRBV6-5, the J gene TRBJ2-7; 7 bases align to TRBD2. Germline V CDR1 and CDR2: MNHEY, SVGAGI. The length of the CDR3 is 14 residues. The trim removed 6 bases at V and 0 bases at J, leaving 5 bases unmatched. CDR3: CASRKTSSSYEQYF. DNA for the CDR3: TGTGCCAGCAGAAAGACTAGCAGCTCCTACGAGCAGTACTTC.

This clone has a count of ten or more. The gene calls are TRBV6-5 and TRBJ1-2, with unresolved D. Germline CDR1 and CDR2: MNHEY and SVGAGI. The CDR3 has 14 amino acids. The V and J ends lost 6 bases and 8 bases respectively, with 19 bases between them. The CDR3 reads CASSPGLGRGGYTF. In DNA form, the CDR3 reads TGTGCCAGCAGCCCCGGACTGGGCAGAGGCGGCTACACCTTC.

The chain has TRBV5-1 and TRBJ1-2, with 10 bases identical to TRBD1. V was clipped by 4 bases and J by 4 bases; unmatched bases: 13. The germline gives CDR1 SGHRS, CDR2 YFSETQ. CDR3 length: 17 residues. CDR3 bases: TGCGCCAGCAGCCCGGGACAGGGGCCCGGACCCACCTATGGCTACACCTTC. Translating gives CASSPGQGPGPTYGYTF.

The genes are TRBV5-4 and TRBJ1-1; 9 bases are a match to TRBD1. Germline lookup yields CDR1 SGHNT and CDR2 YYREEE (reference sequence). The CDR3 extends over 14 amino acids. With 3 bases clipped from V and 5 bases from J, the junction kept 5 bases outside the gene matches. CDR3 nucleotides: TGTGCCAGCAGCTCGGGACAGGGTCGAACTGAAGCTTTCTTT. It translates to CASSSGQGRTEAFF.

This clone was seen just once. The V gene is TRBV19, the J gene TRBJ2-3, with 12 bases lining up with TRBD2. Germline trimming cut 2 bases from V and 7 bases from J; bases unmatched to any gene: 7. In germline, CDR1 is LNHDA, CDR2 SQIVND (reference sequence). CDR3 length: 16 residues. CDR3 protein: CASSIKASGGANTQYF. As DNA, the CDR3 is TGTGCCAGTAGTATAAAGGCTAGCGGGGGGGCAAATACGCAGTATTTT. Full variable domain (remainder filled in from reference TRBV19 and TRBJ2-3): DGGITQSPKYLFRKEGQNVTLSCEQNLNHDAMYWYRQDPGQGLRLIYYSQIVNDFQKGDIAEGYSVSREKKESFPLTVTSAQKNPTAFYLCASSIKASGGANTQYFGPGTRLTVL.

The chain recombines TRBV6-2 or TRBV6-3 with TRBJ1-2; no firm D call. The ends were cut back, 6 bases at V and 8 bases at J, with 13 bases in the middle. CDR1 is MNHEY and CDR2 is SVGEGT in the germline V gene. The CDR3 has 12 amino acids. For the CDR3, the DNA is TGTGCCAGCAGCGGGCCTAGCAGGGGCTACACCTTC. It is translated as CASSGPSRGYTF.

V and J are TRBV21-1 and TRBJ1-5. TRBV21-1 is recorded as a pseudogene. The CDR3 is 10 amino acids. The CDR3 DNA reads TGTGCCAGCTCTAATCAGCCCCAGCATTTT. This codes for CASSNQPQHF.

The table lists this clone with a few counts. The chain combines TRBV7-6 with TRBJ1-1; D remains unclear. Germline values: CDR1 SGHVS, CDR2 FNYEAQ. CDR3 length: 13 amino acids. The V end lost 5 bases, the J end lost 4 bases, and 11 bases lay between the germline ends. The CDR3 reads CASSPSRGTEAFF. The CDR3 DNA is TGTGCCAGCAGCCCCTCTAGAGGCACTGAAGCTTTCTTT.

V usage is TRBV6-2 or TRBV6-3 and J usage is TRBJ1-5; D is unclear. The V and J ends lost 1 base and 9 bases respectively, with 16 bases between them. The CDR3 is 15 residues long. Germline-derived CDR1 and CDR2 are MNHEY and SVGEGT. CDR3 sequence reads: CASSYFRTGQGPQHF. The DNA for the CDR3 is TGTGCCAGCAGTTACTTCAGGACGGGCCAAGGGCCCCAGCATTTT.

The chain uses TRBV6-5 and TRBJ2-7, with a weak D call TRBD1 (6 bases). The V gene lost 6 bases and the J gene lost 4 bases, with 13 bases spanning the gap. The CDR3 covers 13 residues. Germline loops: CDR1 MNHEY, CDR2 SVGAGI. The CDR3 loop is CASRGQGPYEQYF. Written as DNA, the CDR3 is TGTGCCAGCAGGGGGCAGGGGCCATACGAGCAGTACTTC.

CDR3 loop: CASSLAPGTQYNEQFF. Written as DNA, the CDR3 is TGCGCCAGCAGCTTGGCCCCCGGGACACAATACAATGAGCAGTTCTTC. The chain employs TRBV5-1 and TRBJ2-1, with D perhaps TRBD1 (6 bases). This CDR3 contains 16 residues. The germline V and J ends were trimmed by 0 bases and 4 bases, with 14 bases remaining between them. Per germline, CDR1 SGHRS and CDR2 YFSETQ. Using reference TRBV5-1 and TRBJ2-1 for the parts outside the CDR3, the full variable domain is KAGVTQTPRYLIKTRGQQVTLSCSPISGHRSVSWYQQTPGQGLQFLFEYFSETQRNKGNFPGRFSGRQFSNSRSEMNVSTLELGDSALYLCASSLAPGTQYNEQFFGPGTRLTVL.

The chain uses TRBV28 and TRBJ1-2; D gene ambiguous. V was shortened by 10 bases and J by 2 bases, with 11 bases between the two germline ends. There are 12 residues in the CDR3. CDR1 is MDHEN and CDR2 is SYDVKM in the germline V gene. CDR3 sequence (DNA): TGTGCCACCGGAACTTTAAACTATGGCTACACCTTC. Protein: CATGTLNYGYTF.

DNA of the CDR3: TGCGCCAGCAGCTTGTTTAGTAACACTGAAGCTTTCTTT. Protein product: CASSLFSNTEAFF. This chain uses TRBV5-1 with TRBJ1-1; D not certain. The CDR3 is made up of 13 amino acids. Germline CDR1 and CDR2: SGHRS and YFSETQ. Trimming left V 1 base short and J 2 bases short, with 6 bases between.

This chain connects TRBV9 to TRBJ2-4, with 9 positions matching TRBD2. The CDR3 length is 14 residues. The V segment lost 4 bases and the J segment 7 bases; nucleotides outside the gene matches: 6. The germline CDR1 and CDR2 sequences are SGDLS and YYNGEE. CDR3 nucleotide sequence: TGTGCCAGCAGCCCGGGACTAGCAGGGAACATTCAGTACTTC. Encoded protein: CASSPGLAGNIQYF.

CDR3 in DNA: TGTGCCAGCTCACCAGGTTCAGGGGGGGCCAAAAACATTCAGTACTTC. Amino acid sequence: CASSPGSGGAKNIQYF. The V and J genes are TRBV18 and TRBJ2-4; D might be TRBD1 (7 bases). V lost 2 bases and J 1 base, leaving 12 bases between the germline ends. There are 16 residues in the CDR3. Germline loops: CDR1 KGHSH, CDR2 LQKENI.

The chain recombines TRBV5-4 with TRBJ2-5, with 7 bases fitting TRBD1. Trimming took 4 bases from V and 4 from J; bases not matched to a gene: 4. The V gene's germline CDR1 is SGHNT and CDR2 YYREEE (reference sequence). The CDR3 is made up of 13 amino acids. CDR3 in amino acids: CASSPGQRETQYF. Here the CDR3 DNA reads TGTGCCAGCAGCCCGGGACAGCGAGAGACCCAGTACTTC.

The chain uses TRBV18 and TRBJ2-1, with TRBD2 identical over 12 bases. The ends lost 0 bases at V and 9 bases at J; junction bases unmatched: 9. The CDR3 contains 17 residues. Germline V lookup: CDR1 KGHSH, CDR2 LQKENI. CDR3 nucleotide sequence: TGTGCCAGCTCACCACCCATCCTAGCGGGGGGGCAAGGTGAGCAGTTCTTC. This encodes CASSPPILAGGQGEQFF.

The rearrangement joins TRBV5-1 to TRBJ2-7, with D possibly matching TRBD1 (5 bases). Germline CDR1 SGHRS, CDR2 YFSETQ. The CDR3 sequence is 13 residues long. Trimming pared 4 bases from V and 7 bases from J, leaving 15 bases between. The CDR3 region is CASSELGPNEQYF. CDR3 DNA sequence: TGCGCCAGCAGCGAGCTGGGGCCTAATGAGCAGTACTTC.

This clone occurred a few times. CDR3 amino acids: CASSQDTGGTDTQYF. CDR3 sequence (DNA): TGTGCCAGCAGCCAAGATACGGGAGGCACAGATACGCAGTATTTT. V usage is TRBV14 and J usage is TRBJ2-3, with D perhaps TRBD2 (6 bases). The CDR3 totals 15 residues. Trimming took 0 bases from V and 1 from J, leaving 8 bases between them. Germline values: CDR1 SGHDN, CDR2 FVKESK.

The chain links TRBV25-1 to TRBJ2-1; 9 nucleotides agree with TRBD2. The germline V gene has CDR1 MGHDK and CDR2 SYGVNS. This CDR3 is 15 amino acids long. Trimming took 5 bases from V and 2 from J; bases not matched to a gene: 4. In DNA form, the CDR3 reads TGTGCCAGCAGTAGGGGCGGGGGGGCCTACAATGAGCAGTTCTTC. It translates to CASSRGGGAYNEQFF. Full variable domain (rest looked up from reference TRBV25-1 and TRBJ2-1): EADIYQTPRYLVIGTGKKITLECSQTMGHDKMYWYQQDPGMELHLIHYSYGVNSTEKGDLSSESTVSRIRTEHFPLTLESARPSHTSQYLCASSRGGGAYNEQFFGPGTRLTVL.

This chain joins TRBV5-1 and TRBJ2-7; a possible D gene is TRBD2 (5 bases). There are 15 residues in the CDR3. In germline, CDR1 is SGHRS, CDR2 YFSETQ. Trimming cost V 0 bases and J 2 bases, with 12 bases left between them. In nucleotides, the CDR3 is TGCGCCAGCAGCTTGGAGTCAGGAGGAACCTACGAGCAGTACTTC. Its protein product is CASSLESGGTYEQYF.

The CDR3 reads CASSGTRGNSNQPQHF. CDR3 nucleotide sequence: TGTGCCAGCAGTGGGACAAGGGGGAATAGCAATCAGCCCCAGCATTTT. The chain employs TRBV2 and TRBJ1-5; D possibly corresponds to TRBD1 (6 bases). Germline V lookup: CDR1 SNHLY, CDR2 FYNNEI. Trimming took off 4 bases at V and 0 bases at J, with 13 bases between the two ends. The CDR3 extends over 16 amino acids.